Below are 9 T cell receptor beta chains sequenced from a single sample in a study of persistence of HIV-infected CD4 T cells. Their antigens remain unidentified. The libraries were made with immunoSEQ version 4 in survey mode. Only in-frame clones appear in the TCRdb table, and some are missing; sequencing was by immunoSEQ multiplex PCR. This sample has 37,000 or so clones; approximately 80% occur once, and the top ten carry less than 2%. Cells were stimulated with CMV-infected fibroblast lysates at approximately 10 ug/mL. Memory cells lacking CD40L and CD69 with high CD45RO were sorted. Sequencing used CD4+ T cells sorted from PBMCs after roughly 18-hour stimulation, obtained from a patient who received antiretroviral therapy. These receptors originate from an adult man with HIV who was CMV-seropositive.

V usage is TRBV28 and J usage is TRBJ1-5; 10 nucleotides agree with TRBD1. The CDR3 covers 16 residues. V trimming: 5 bases; J trimming: 3 bases; junction bases outside the gene matches: 7. Germline V gene lookup returns CDR1 MDHEN and CDR2 SYDVKM. CDR3 in amino acids: CASSEPTGGNNQPQHF. The CDR3 DNA reads TGTGCCAGCAGTGAACCGACAGGGGGCAACAATCAGCCCCAGCATTTT.

The J gene is TRBJ1-6, the V gene TRBV5-1; 7 bases fit TRBD1. Germline CDR1 reads SGHRS; CDR2 reads YFSETQ. V lost 4 bases to trimming and J lost 7 bases; unmatched junction nucleotides: 11. The CDR3 totals 16 residues. CDR3 loop: CASSLSLQGRNSPLHF. The CDR3 DNA is TGCGCCAGCAGCCTGTCCTTACAGGGGAGGAATTCACCCCTCCACTTT.

V gene TRBV7-9 combines with J gene TRBJ1-2; possibly TRBD1 for D (5 bases). Trimming stripped 1 base from V and 4 bases from J, with 7 bases between. CDR1 and CDR2 from the germline V gene are SEHNR and FQNEAQ (reference sequence). CDR3 length: 13 amino acids. The CDR3 spells CASSLGGTYGYTF. CDR3 nucleotides: TGTGCCAGCAGCTTAGGGGGGACCTATGGCTACACCTTC.

The rearrangement uses TRBV5-4 and TRBJ1-1; 9 nucleotides agree with TRBD1. Germline-derived CDR1 and CDR2 are SGHNT and YYREEE (reference sequence). The CDR3 consists of 12 residues. Trimming at V came to 9 bases and at J to 1 base, leaving 1 base not matched to a gene. The CDR3 protein is CAMGQGNTEAFF. For the CDR3, the DNA is TGTGCCATGGGACAGGGGAACACTGAAGCTTTCTTT.

J is TRBJ1-1 and V is TRBV30; possibly TRBD1 for D (5 bases). The CDR3 spans 16 residues. The germline CDR1 and CDR2 sequences are GTSNPN and SVGIG (reference sequence). V gave up 1 base and J gave up 0 bases, with 15 bases separating them. CDR3 residues: CAWSGPRGGVNTEAFF. In DNA, the CDR3 is TGTGCCTGGAGTGGACCTCGGGGGGGAGTGAACACTGAAGCTTTCTTT.

This clone was observed a few times. This rearrangement joins TRBV7-9 to TRBJ1-5, with D tentatively TRBD1 (6 bases). The germline gives CDR1 SEHNR, CDR2 FQNEAQ (reference sequence). The CDR3 contains 15 residues. Deletions cut 1 base from V and 5 bases from J, with 12 bases between. The CDR3 DNA follows: TGTGCCAGCAGCTTAGGGGGGCAGGTCGATCAGCCCCAGCATTTT. Encoded protein: CASSLGGQVDQPQHF.

The rearrangement joins TRBV30 to TRBJ1-4; D possibly corresponds to TRBD1 (5 bases). Germline V lookup: CDR1 GTSNPN, CDR2 SVGIG (reference sequence). This CDR3 contains 13 residues. Trimming cost V 2 bases and J 10 bases, with 14 bases left between them. DNA of the CDR3: TGTGCCTGGAGTCCCGGGACCCGTGGAAAACTGTTTTTT. Protein product: CAWSPGTRGKLFF.

The V call is TRBV10-3, the J call TRBJ2-3; 13 nucleotides match TRBD2. Germline CDR1 and CDR2: ENHRY and SYGVKD. The junction had 7 bases not matched to a gene; V was cut back by 0 bases and J by 7 bases. This CDR3 has 17 residues. The CDR3 is CAISESLLAGGRNTQYF. The DNA of the CDR3 is TGTGCCATCAGTGAGTCCCTACTAGCGGGGGGGCGGAATACGCAGTATTTT.

The genes are TRBV5-5 and TRBJ2-1; 7 bases map to TRBD1. Germline lookup yields CDR1 SGHKS and CDR2 YYEKEE (reference sequence). Trimming at V came to 0 bases and at J to 4 bases, leaving 4 bases not matched to a gene. CDR3 size: 15 residues. This CDR3 reads CASSLADRVYNEQFF. The CDR3, as DNA: TGTGCCAGCAGCTTGGCCGACAGGGTGTACAATGAGCAGTTCTTC.